Below, one TCR beta chain is given with its context. What it binds is not known. As to treatment: 15 to 20 received Ad26.COV2.S at low or high dose, single or two shots; about 5 received placebo; per-sample allocation not given. Day 63 after the first injection of vaccine or placebo was the sampling time. Generated by immunoSEQ multiplex PCR, the TCRdb table keeps only in-frame clones and is missing some. The data contain fewer than 600,000 clones, 80% to 90% of them seen just once; the ten biggest clones take up about 1.7%. In germline, CDR1 is LGHDT, CDR2 YNNKEL (reference sequence). Trimming shortened V by 4 bases and J by 0 bases, and 13 bases separated the two germline ends. This CDR3 contains 15 residues. These data come from a study of Ad26.COV2.S vaccination and SARS-CoV-2 variants. About the study: By the intramuscular route, Ad26.COV2.S was given once, or twice 56 days apart.

Whole-study findings and limits: Non-spike TCR breadth was similar in vaccine and placebo recipients.

This specimen consisted of peripheral blood, obtained in a trial of Ad26.COV2.S vaccine versus placebo. V usage is TRBV3-1 (or the pseudogene TRBV3-2) and J usage is TRBJ2-7; D remains unclear. This clonotype was obtained from a person aged 18-65 years who received the Ad26.COV2.S COVID-19 vaccine or a placebo. The CDR3 coding sequence is TGTGCCAGCAGCCGCTCGAGCCGCCCCTCCTACGAGCAGTACTTC. The encoded protein is CASSRSSRPSYEQYF.